The sequence of this T cell receptor (beta chain) was determined in a study of technical replicates of blood from a handful of donors. CDR3 length: 16 amino acids. Germline assignment: CDR1 ENHRY and CDR2 SYGVKD. The V end was cut by 2 bases, the J end by 3 bases, with 16 bases between. Repertoires were generated with immunoSEQ multiplex PCR, while TCRdb's copy carries only in-frame clones and drops some. The sample lists under 75,000 clones; almost 95% were seen once. This sequence originates from a human donor in good health. Some clones in this sample may be carry-over from other donors' samples. The chain has TRBV10-3 and TRBJ1-1; D not certain. Specimen: PBMCs. CDR3 nucleotides: TGTGCCATCAGTGAGATTTTCTCCGGGAGTTACACTGAAGCTTTCTTT. Amino acid sequence: CAISEIFSGSYTEAFF.